A single sample is the source of the 22 T cell receptor beta chains below, sequenced in a study of T cells in Graves' hyperthyroidism and ophthalmopathy (dated by TCRdb to between 2018 and 2021). Library method: multiplex PCR. Instrument used: Illumina HiSeq 2000. TCR beta CDR3 regions were amplified from RNA transcripts. The TCR CDR3 was subjected to a first round of RT-PCR using the HTBI primer set and the Qiagen OneStep RT-PCR kit. TCRdb's own reprocessing of the public reads used fastp at Q25 and MiXCR and kept productive beta chains. CDR3 protein sequences are deduplicated, and each keeps its most common genes and DNA. The sample table holds more than 50,000 distinct CDR3 sequences, of which just under 50% were seen once. Over 10% of the sample comes from the top ten. The sequenced sample consisted of blood. The receptors derive from a woman in her twenties or thirties with Graves' ophthalmopathy.

The table lists this clonotype with many counts. The junction shows a germline mismatch at one end, possibly a read error. The rearrangement uses TRBV7-7 and TRBJ2-1; a possible D gene is TRBD2 (5 bases). Germline lookup yields CDR1 SSHAT and CDR2 FNYEAQ (reference sequence). This CDR3 contains 13 residues. In nucleotides, the CDR3 is TGTGCTAGCAGCTTAGCGCGTTATGGTGAGCAGTTCTTC. It codes for CASSLARYGEQFF.

This clonotype showed up just once. V and J are TRBV29-1 and TRBJ2-3; D is unresolved. V shed 8 bases and J shed 8 bases, with 14 bases lying between them. The CDR3 is 11 residues long. CDR1 is SQVTM and CDR2 is ANQGSEA in the germline V gene. The CDR3 DNA is TGCAGCTTGATGTCGTCGGGTACGCAGTATTTT. This encodes CSLMSSGTQYF.

The chain links TRBV19 to TRBJ1-5; 9 bases match TRBD1. Germline CDR1 LNHDA, CDR2 SQIVND (reference sequence). Trimming cost V 6 bases and J 11 bases; bases outside gene matches: 20. The CDR3 runs to 17 residues. The CDR3 nucleotides read TGTGCCAGTAGCGACCGCCGTACGGACAGGGGAATGGAGACCCAGCATTTT. Translation gives CASSDRRTDRGMETQHF.

The rearrangement uses TRBV11-2 and TRBJ2-3; D gene unclear. V was shortened by 8 bases and J by 4 bases, with 10 bases between the two germline ends. The CDR3 has 12 amino acids. Germline loops: CDR1 SGHAT, CDR2 FQNNGV. The CDR3 region is CASGVGADTQYF. The DNA of the CDR3 is TGTGCCAGCGGGGTGGGCGCAGATACGCAGTATTTT.

This clonotype was recorded many times. V usage is TRBV9 and J usage is TRBJ2-1; 8 nucleotides line up with TRBD2. This CDR3 has 15 amino acids. V shed 4 bases and J 4 bases; nucleotides not matched to a gene: 7. CDR1 is SGDLS and CDR2 is YYNGEE in the germline V gene. The CDR3 bases are TGTGCCAGCAGCTCCAGCGGGAGTGGTTACAATGAGCAGTTCTTC. Translating it yields CASSSSGSGYNEQFF.

This CDR3 is CASSLGPAGATNEKLFF. CDR3 coding DNA: TGTGCCAGCAGCTTAGGACCCGCGGGGGCAACTAATGAAAAACTGTTTTTT. The rearrangement joins TRBV7-2 to TRBJ1-4; weak D call: TRBD1 (5 bases). The CDR3 has 17 residues. V lost 1 base, J lost 0 bases, and 12 bases lay in between. CDR1 is SGHTA, CDR2 FQGNSA, per germline.

This clonotype was recorded many times. The chain combines TRBV20-1 with TRBJ1-5; D unclear. Per the germline V gene, CDR1 is DFQATT and CDR2 is SNEGSKA (reference sequence). V lost 3 bases, J lost 0 bases, and 15 bases lay in between. CDR3 length: 16 amino acids. The CDR3 sequence: CSARVPHGGSNQPQHF. In DNA, the CDR3 is TGCAGTGCTAGGGTCCCCCATGGAGGTAGCAATCAGCCCCAGCATTTT.

In the case of this clonotype: At one of its ends the junction is not consistent with the germline gene, which may arise from a read error. The chain employs TRBV20-1 and TRBJ2-1; 10 positions match TRBD2. The length of the CDR3 is 17 residues. From germline, CDR1 is DFQATT and CDR2 SNEGSKA (reference sequence). CDR3 amino acids: CSARGLARDRSYNERFF. The CDR3 nucleotides read TGCAGTGCTAGGGGACTAGCGAGAGATAGGTCCTACAATGAGCGGTTCTTC.

This clonotype was detected many times. The chain links TRBV28 to TRBJ1-2; D possibly corresponds to TRBD1 (5 bases). The CDR3 spans 13 residues. The germline gives CDR1 MDHEN, CDR2 SYDVKM. V lost 5 bases and J 2 bases, leaving 9 bases between the germline ends. CDR3 sequence reads: CASSPGQNYGYTF. Here the CDR3 DNA reads TGTGCCAGCAGTCCCGGACAAAACTATGGCTACACCTTC.

The chain joins TRBV7-9 to TRBJ1-5; D call uncertain. Deletions cut 3 bases from V and 11 bases from J, with 11 bases between. CDR1 is SEHNR and CDR2 is FQNEAQ in the germline V gene (reference sequence). This CDR3 is 12 amino acids long. The CDR3 sequence is CASSFSQETQHF. CDR3 DNA sequence: TGTGCCAGCAGCTTCAGCCAAGAGACCCAGCATTTT.

CDR3: CASSPGSGTGELFF. Written as DNA, the CDR3 is TGTGCCAGTAGTCCAGGGAGTGGAACCGGGGAGCTGTTTTTT. This chain connects TRBV19 to TRBJ2-2; D might be TRBD1 or TRBD2, each matching 5 bases. This CDR3 comprises 14 residues. The V and J ends lost 5 bases and 5 bases respectively, with 12 bases between them. Germline assignment: CDR1 LNHDA and CDR2 SQIVND (reference sequence).

This chain uses TRBV7-8 with TRBJ2-7; 7 bases are a match to TRBD1. The CDR3 is made up of 13 amino acids. Trimming at V came to 1 base and at J to 6 bases, leaving 3 bases not matched to a gene. Germline lookup yields CDR1 SGHVS and CDR2 FQNEAQ. CDR3 sequence: CASSLVGGGEQYF. The DNA of the CDR3 is TGTGCCAGCAGCTTAGTAGGGGGCGGCGAGCAGTACTTC.

In regard to this clonotype: Its ends do not fully match the called genes, so a read error is possible. The chain uses TRBV12-3 or TRBV12-4 and TRBJ1-4, with D tentatively TRBD1 (6 bases). The CDR3 is 14 amino acids. CDR3 DNA: TGTGCCAGCAGTTTTGGACAGTTTAATGAAAAACTGGTTTTT. Translation: CASSFGQFNEKLVF.

Comments on this clonotype: A read error may account for a junction end that differs from germline. The gene calls are TRBV5-6 and TRBJ2-2; TRBD1 aligns across 8 bases. This CDR3 region has 15 residues. CDR1 SGHDT and CDR2 YYEEEE come from the germline V gene. CDR3 sequence reads: CASSSRDRNTGELSW. The CDR3 DNA sequence: TGTGCCAGCAGCAGCCGGGACAGGAACACCGGGGAGCTGTCTTGG.

For this clonotype: The junction departs from the called germline gene at one end, perhaps through a read error. The genes are TRBV20-1 and TRBJ2-3; 9 bases are shared with TRBD1. The CDR3 has 12 residues. CDR1 and CDR2 (germline): DFQATT, SNEGSKA (reference sequence). The CDR3 nucleotides read TGCAGTGCTAGAGACCTCCGGACAGGGGAGTGTTTT. Translating gives CSARDLRTGECF.

The chain links TRBV7-8 to TRBJ2-7; D may be TRBD1 (5 bases). CDR3 length: 14 residues. The germline V gene has CDR1 SGHVS and CDR2 FQNEAQ. Trimming stripped 2 bases from V and 4 bases from J, with 12 bases between. DNA of the CDR3: TGTGCCAGCAGCTTATCAGACAGCGTATACGAGCAGTACTTC. Translating it yields CASSLSDSVYEQYF.

This clonotype was counted ten times or more. The rearrangement uses TRBV4-1 and TRBJ2-7; 8 nucleotides line up with TRBD2. The J segment lost 2 bases and the V segment lost 0 bases, leaving 9 bases of the junction unmatched. The CDR3 spans 17 residues. Germline lookup yields CDR1 MGHRA and CDR2 YSYEKL. The CDR3 region is CASSQDYGSGATYEQYF. In DNA, the CDR3 is TGCGCCAGCAGCCAAGATTACGGTAGCGGGGCCACCTACGAGCAGTACTTC.

J is TRBJ2-5 and V is TRBV20-1; possible D gene TRBD2, 5 bases. The length of the CDR3 is 17 residues. CDR1 and CDR2 (germline): DFQATT, SNEGSKA (reference sequence). Trimming shortened V by 1 base and J by 1 base, and 19 bases separated the two germline ends. The CDR3 DNA sequence: TGCAGTGCTAGAGCCTTGTCGAGCGGTCAGCCCCAAGAGACCCAGTACTTC. This translates into CSARALSSGQPQETQYF.

This clonotype was detected ten times or more. The chain links TRBV29-1 to TRBJ2-5; 7 bases align to TRBD2. The trim removed 7 bases at V and 5 bases at J, leaving 7 bases unmatched. The CDR3 loop spans 12 amino acids. Germline-derived CDR1 and CDR2 are SQVTM and ANQGSEA. CDR3 sequence reads: CSGGGNGETQYF. The CDR3 DNA reads as TGCAGCGGGGGAGGGAACGGGGAGACCCAGTACTTC.

This clonotype was seen many times. The chain recombines TRBV4-1 with TRBJ2-3; the D is unclear. The CDR3 has 16 residues. Trimming removed 3 bases from V and 0 bases from J, with 13 bases in between. CDR1 and CDR2 (germline): MGHRA, YSYEKL. This CDR3 reads CASSHQNLISTDTQYF. The CDR3, as DNA: TGCGCCAGCAGCCACCAAAACCTGATTAGCACAGATACGCAGTATTTT.

On this clonotype itself: One end of the junction does not line up with germline, which may come from a read error. The chain is built from TRBV20-1 and TRBJ2-2; D is possibly TRBD2 (5 bases). The CDR3 length is 12 residues. CDR1 and CDR2 (germline): DFQATT, SNEGSKA (reference sequence). CDR3 bases: TGCAGTGTTCCTACGAGGGCCGGGGAGCTGTTTTTC. This codes for CSVPTRAGELFF.

The chain is built from TRBV11-2 and TRBJ2-7; the D gene could be TRBD1 or TRBD2 (5 bases each). This CDR3 comprises 14 residues. V gave up 7 bases and J gave up 1 base, with 14 bases separating them. Looked up from germline, CDR1 is SGHAT and CDR2 is FQNNGV. This CDR3 reads CASTPGAGSYEQYF. CDR3 sequence (DNA): TGTGCCAGCACCCCCGGGGCAGGGTCCTACGAGCAGTACTTC.